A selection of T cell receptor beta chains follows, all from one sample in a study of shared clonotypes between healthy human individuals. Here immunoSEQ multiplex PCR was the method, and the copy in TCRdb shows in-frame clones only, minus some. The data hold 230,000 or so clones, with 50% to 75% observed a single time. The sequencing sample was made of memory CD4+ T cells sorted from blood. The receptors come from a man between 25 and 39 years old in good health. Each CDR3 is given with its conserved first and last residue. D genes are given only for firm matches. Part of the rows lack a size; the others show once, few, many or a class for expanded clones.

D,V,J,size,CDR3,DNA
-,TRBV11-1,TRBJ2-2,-,CASSLSGGPGELFF,TGTGCCAGCAGCTTATCTGGGGGCCCCGGGGAGCTGTTTTTT
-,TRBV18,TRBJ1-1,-,CASSPPGSTYYTEAFF,TGTGCCAGCTCACCCCCAGGTTCGACGTACTACACTGAAGCTTTCTTT
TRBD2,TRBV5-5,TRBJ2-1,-,CASSLTGTSGRNPFF,TGTGCCAGCAGCTTGACCGGGACTAGCGGGAGGAACCCGTTCTTC
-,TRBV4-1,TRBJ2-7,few,CASSPQTGTPTEQYF,TGCGCCAGCAGCCCCCAGACAGGGACTCCTACCGAGCAGTACTTC
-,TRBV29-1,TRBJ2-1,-,CSVVVARGRFSNPSEQFF,TGCAGCGTTGTAGTGGCCAGGGGCCGTTTCTCGAACCCATCTGAGCAGTTCTTC
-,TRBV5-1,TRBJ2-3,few,CASSLGSASSTDTQYF,TGCGCCAGCAGCTTGGGTAGCGCTTCTAGCACAGATACGCAGTATTTT
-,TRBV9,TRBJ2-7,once,CASSTRVDYEQYF,TGTGCCAGCAGCACCCGGGTAGACTACGAGCAGTACTTC
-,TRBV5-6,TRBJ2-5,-,CASSLYSQETQYF,TGTGCCAGCAGCTTGTACAGTCAAGAGACCCAGTACTTC
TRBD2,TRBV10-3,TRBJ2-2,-,CAIRPGLGGAGELFF,TGTGCCATCAGACCGGGACTAGGGGGGGCCGGGGAGCTGTTTTTT
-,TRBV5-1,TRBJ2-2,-,CASSSDPSNTGELFF,TGCGCCAGCAGCTCGGACCCATCGAACACCGGGGAGCTGTTTTTT
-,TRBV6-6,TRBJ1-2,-,CASSPGEAHGYTF,TGTGCCAGCAGCCCGGGGGAGGCCCATGGCTACACCTTC
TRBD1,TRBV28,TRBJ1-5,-,CASSFTGTGNQPQHF,TGTGCCAGCAGTTTCACGGGGACAGGCAATCAGCCCCAGCATTTT
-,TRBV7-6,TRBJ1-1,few,CASSLEVGTEAFF,TGTGCCAGCAGCTTAGAGGTAGGCACTGAAGCTTTCTTT
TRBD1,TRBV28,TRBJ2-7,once,CASCRGRDEQYF,TGTGCCAGCTGCAGGGGGCGGGACGAGCAGTACTTC
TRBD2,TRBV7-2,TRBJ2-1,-,CASSFAGGWGEQFF,TGTGCCAGCAGCTTCGCGGGAGGGTGGGGTGAGCAGTTCTTC
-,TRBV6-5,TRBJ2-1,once,CASSHGTEQFF,TGTGCCAGCAGTCACGGGACTGAGCAGTTCTTC
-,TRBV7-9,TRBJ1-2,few,CASSLGGDGYTF,TGTGCCAGCAGCTTAGGAGGGGATGGCTACACCTTC
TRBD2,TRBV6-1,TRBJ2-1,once,CATTSGRGSYNEQFF,TGTGCCACCACTAGCGGTAGAGGGTCCTACAATGAGCAGTTCTTC
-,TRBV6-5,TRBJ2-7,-,CASSYQGFHEQYF,TGTGCCAGCAGTTATCAGGGGTTCCACGAGCAGTACTTC
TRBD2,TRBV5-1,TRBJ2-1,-,CASSLGLADDSYNEQFF,TGCGCCAGCAGCTTGGGTCTAGCGGATGATTCCTACAATGAGCAGTTCTTC
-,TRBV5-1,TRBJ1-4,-,CASSLAWGANEKLFF,TGCGCCAGCAGCTTGGCCTGGGGTGCTAATGAAAAACTGTTTTTT
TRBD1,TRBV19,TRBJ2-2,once,CASSIPPGQGHTGELFF,TGTGCCAGTAGTATCCCCCCGGGACAGGGGCACACCGGGGAGCTGTTTTTT
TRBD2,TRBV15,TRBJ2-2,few,CATSTWTSGVRDTGELFF,TGTGCCACCAGCACATGGACTAGCGGGGTCAGGGACACCGGGGAGCTGTTTTTT
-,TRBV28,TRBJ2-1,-,CASSFLGAGDNEQFF,TGTGCCAGCAGTTTTCTGGGGGCAGGGGACAATGAGCAGTTCTTC
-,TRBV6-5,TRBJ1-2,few,CASSERPNYGYTF,TGTGCCAGCAGCGAACGTCCTAACTATGGCTACACCTTC
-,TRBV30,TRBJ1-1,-,CAWRYPEAFF,TGTGCCTGGAGATATCCTGAAGCTTTCTTT
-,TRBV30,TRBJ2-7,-,CAWSPPAPSYEQYF,TGTGCCTGGAGTCCTCCGGCCCCCTCATACGAGCAGTACTTC
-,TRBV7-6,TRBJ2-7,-,CASSSGPSPYEQYF,TGTGCCAGCAGCTCGGGGCCCTCCCCCTACGAGCAGTACTTC
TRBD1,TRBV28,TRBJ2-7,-,CASSLVAGTGLHEQYF,TGTGCCAGCAGTTTAGTTGCCGGGACAGGGCTACACGAGCAGTACTTC
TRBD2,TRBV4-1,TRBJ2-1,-,CASSQDRPGLAGGTRFF,TGCGCCAGCAGCCAAGATCGGCCGGGACTAGCGGGAGGTACTAGGTTCTTC
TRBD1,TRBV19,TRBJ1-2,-,CASSMGTGGKYGYTF,TGTGCCAGTAGTATGGGGACAGGGGGCAAGTATGGCTACACCTTC
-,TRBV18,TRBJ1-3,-,CASSPSGRSGNTIYF,TGTGCCAGCTCACCATCCGGCCGGTCTGGAAACACCATATATTTT
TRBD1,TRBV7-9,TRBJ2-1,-,CASSQGESLGNEQFF,TGTGCCAGCAGCCAGGGGGAGTCTCTGGGCAATGAGCAGTTCTTC
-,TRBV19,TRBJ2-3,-,CASSIRGRGPATQYF,TGTGCCAGTAGTATCCGTGGTCGGGGACCAGCTACGCAGTATTTT
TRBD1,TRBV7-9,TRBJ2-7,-,CASSLGQGAAHEQYF,TGTGCCAGCAGCTTAGGCCAGGGGGCGGCCCACGAGCAGTACTTC
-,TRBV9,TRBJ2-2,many,CASSLSMEGAYTGELFF,TGTGCCAGCAGCCTTTCGATGGAGGGGGCTTACACCGGGGAGCTGTTTTTT
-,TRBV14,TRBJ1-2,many,CASSQEFNYGYTF,TGTGCCAGCAGCCAAGAATTTAACTATGGCTACACCTTC
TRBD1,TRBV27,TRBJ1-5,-,CASSPSTGAISNQPQHF,TGTGCCAGCAGTCCCTCGACAGGGGCGATTAGCAATCAGCCCCAGCATTTT
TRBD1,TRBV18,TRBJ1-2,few,CASSPLEKGGDGYTF,TGTGCCAGCTCACCACTCGAGAAAGGGGGCGATGGCTACACCTTC
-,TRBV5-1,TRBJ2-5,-,CATRDTSGETQYF,TGCGCCACTCGGGACACGAGTGGGGAGACCCAGTACTTC
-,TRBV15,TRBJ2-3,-,CATSRDPSGTDTQYF,TGTGCCACCAGCAGAGATCCCTCAGGGACAGATACGCAGTATTTT